This T cell receptor beta chain emerged from a study of blood T cell repertoires in COVID-19. As for the study in general: Samples representing acute and convalescent COVID-19 were sourced from the United States, Italy and Spain.

Sequencing used immunoSEQ multiplex PCR; TCRdb keeps in-frame clones, though not all of them. Among about 400,000 clones listed, approximately 86% were seen once. The study drew participants aged 18 to 89 years from 24 US areas. Sequencing was carried out using PBMCs or T cells enriched from blood (not recorded which). This sequence was found in a woman in her thirties or forties with acute COVID-19.

The CDR3 reads CSVGLAGEGYGYTF. The DNA of the CDR3 is TGCAGCGTTGGGTTGGCGGGGGAGGGCTATGGCTACACCTTC. The chain has TRBV29-1 and TRBJ1-2, with D possibly matching TRBD1 (5 bases). The CDR3 contains 14 residues. V lost 4 bases and J lost 4, with 16 bases in between. Per the germline V gene, CDR1 is SQVTM and CDR2 is ANQGSEA.